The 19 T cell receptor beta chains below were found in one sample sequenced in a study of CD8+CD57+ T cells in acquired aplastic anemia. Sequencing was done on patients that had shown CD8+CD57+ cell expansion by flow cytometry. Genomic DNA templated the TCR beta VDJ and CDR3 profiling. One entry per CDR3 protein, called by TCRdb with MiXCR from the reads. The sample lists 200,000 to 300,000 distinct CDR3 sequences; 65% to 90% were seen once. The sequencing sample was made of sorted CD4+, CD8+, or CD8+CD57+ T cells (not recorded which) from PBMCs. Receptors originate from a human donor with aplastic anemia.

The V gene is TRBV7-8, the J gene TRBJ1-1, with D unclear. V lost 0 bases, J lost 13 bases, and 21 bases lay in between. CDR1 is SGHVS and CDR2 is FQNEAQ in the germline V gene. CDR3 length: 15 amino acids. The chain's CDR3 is CASSLAGRADTEYFF. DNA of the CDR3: TGTGCCAGCAGCTTAGCGGGGAGAGCCGACACGGAGTATTTCTTT.

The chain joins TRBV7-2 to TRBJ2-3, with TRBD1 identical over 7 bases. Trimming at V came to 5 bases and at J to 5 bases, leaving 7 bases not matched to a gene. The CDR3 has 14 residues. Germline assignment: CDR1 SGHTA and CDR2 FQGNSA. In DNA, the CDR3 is TGTGCCAGCAGCCAGCCCCACAGGGGAGATACGCAGTATTTT. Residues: CASSQPHRGDTQYF.

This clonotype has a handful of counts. The CDR3 spells CASSWTEETQYF. For the CDR3, the DNA is TGCGCCAGCAGCTGGACAGAAGAGACCCAGTACTTC. This rearrangement joins TRBV5-1 to TRBJ2-5; D is perhaps TRBD1 (6 bases). There are 12 residues in the CDR3. V shed 3 bases and J shed 3 bases, with 6 bases lying between them. CDR1 is SGHRS, CDR2 YFSETQ, per germline.

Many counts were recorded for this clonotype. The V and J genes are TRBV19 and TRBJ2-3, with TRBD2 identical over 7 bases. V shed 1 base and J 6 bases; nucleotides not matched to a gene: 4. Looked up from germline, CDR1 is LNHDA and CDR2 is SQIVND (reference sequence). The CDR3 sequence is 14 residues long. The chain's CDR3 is CASSIASGPDTQYF. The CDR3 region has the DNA TGTGCCAGTAGTATAGCTAGCGGTCCCGATACGCAGTATTTT.

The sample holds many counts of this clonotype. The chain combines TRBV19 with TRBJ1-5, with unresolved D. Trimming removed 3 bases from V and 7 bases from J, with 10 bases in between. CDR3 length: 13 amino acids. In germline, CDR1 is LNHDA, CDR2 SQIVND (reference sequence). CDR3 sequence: CASSITAQQPQHF. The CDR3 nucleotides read TGTGCCAGTAGTATTACAGCACAACAGCCCCAGCATTTT.

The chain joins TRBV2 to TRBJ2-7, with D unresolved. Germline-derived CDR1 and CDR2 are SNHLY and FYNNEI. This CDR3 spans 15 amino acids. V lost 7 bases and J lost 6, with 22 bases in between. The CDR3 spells CASTEGQTHSGEQYV. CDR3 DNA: TGTGCCAGCACCGAAGGGCAGACCCACTCTGGCGAGCAGTACGTC.

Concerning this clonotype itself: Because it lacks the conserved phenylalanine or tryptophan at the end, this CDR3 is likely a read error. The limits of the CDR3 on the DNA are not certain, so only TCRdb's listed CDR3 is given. The CDR3: CATSRGSEKETESL. V usage is TRBV15 and J usage is TRBJ2-5. A total of 14 residues make up the CDR3, ends included. Germline V gene data show CDR1 as LNHNV and CDR2 as YYDKDF (reference sequence).

The CDR3 nucleotides read TGTGCCAGCAGCGACCGATCAGACTCTGGAAACACCATATATTTT. Translating gives CASSDRSDSGNTIYF. The chain joins TRBV9 to TRBJ1-3; D is ambiguous. In germline, CDR1 is SGDLS, CDR2 YYNGEE. The length of the CDR3 is 15 residues. V was pared by 3 bases and J by 0 bases, with 10 bases between.

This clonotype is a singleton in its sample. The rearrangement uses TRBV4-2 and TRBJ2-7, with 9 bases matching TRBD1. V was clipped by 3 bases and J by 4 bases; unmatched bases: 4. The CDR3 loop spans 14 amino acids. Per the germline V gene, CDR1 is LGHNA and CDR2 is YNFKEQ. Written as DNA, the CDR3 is TGTGCCAGCAGCCAGGGACAGGGACATTACGAGCAGTACTTC. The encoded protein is CASSQGQGHYEQYF.

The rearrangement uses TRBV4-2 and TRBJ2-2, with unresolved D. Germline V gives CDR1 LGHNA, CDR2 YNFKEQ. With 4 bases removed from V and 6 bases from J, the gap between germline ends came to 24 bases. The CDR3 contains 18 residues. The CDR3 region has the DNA TGTGCCAGCAGCCCCGGCGACTGGACGGCCCCTGATTCCGGGGAGCTGTTTTTT. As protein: CASSPGDWTAPDSGELFF.

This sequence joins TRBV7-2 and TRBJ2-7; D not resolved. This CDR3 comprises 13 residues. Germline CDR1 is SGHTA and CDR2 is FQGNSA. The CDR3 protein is CASSHRGAEKQYV. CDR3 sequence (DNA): TGTGCCAGCAGCCACAGAGGCGCGGAGAAGCAGTACGTT.

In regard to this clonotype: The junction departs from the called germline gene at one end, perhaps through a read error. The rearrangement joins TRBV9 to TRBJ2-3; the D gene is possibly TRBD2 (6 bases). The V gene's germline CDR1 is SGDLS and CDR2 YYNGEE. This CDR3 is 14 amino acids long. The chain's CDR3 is CASSVGGGPHTQDF. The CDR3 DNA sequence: TGTGCCAGCAGCGTAGGGGGAGGTCCGCATACGCAGGATTTT.

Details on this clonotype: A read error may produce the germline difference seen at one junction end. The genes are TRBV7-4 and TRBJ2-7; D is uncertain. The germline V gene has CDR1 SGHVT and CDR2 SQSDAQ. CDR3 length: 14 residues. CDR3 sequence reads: CASSPLDSSDEQYF. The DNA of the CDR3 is TGTGCCAGCAGCCCCTTAGATAGCTCAGATGAGCAGTATTTC.

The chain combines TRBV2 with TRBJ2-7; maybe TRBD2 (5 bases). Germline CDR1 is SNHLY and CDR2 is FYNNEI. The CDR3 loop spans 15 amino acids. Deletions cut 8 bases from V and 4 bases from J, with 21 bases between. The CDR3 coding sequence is TGTGCCAGCGGGGTCGGCCTGGCAGGACTTTACGAGCAGTACTTC. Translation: CASGVGLAGLYEQYF.

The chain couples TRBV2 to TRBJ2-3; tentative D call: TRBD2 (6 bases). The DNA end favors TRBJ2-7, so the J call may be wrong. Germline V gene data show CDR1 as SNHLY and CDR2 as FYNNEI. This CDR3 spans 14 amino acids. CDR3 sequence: CASSFSGTRDAQYF. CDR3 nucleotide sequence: TGTGCCAGCAGTTTCTCGGGGACTCGCGACGCGCAGTACTTC.

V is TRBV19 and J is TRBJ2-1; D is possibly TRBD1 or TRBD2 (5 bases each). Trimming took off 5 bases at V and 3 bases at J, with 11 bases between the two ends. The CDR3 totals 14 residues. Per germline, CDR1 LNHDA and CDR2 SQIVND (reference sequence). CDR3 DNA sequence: TGTGCCAGTAGTCCCGGGACCAACTACAATGAGCAGTTCTTC. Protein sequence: CASSPGTNYNEQFF.

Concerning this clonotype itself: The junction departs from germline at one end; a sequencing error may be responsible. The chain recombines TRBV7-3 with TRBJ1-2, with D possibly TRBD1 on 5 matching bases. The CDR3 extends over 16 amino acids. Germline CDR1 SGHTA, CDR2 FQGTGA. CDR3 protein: CASSLPRDGLVYGYAF. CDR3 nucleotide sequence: TGTGCCAGCAGCTTGCCGAGGGACGGACTCGTATATGGCTACGCCTTC.

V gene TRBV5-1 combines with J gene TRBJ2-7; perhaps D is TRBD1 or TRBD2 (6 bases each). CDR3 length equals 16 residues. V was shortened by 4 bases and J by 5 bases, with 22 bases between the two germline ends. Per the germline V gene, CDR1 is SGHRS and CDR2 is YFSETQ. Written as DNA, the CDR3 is TGCGCCAGCAGCCTCGGACGAACGGGGGCGACCCACGAGCAGTACTTC. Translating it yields CASSLGRTGATHEQYF.

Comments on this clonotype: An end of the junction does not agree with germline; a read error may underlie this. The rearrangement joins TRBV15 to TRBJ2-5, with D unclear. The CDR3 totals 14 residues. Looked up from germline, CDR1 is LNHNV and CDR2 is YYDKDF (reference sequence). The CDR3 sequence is CATRRGTEQETQYF. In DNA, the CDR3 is TGTGCCACCAGGAGAGGCACGGAGCAGGAGACCCAGTACTTC.